The TCR beta chain under discussion was sequenced for a study of monozygotic twins with inflammatory bowel disease. General study findings and limits: Clonotype sharing was lower in IBD patients than healthy twins, most markedly with disease activity.

Each donor had about 2.5 ml of blood drawn. The CDR3 runs 16 residues. The germline V gene encodes CDR1 SGHAT and CDR2 FQNNGV. Of note for this clonotype: The target antigen is unknown.

TCRdb re-called the 5' RACE reads and catalogs CDR3 proteins one per entry, DNA excluded. The sample holds roughly 200,000 distinct CDR3 sequences. Sequenced material: blood. The TCR sequence derives from a human donor with ulcerative colitis or Crohn's disease, or a healthy co-twin of an affected twin (not recorded which). The rearrangement links TRBV11-2 to TRBJ2-5; TCRdb names TRBD2, which stays unverified in the absence of DNA. The chain's CDR3 is CASSQRVSGGLQTQYF.